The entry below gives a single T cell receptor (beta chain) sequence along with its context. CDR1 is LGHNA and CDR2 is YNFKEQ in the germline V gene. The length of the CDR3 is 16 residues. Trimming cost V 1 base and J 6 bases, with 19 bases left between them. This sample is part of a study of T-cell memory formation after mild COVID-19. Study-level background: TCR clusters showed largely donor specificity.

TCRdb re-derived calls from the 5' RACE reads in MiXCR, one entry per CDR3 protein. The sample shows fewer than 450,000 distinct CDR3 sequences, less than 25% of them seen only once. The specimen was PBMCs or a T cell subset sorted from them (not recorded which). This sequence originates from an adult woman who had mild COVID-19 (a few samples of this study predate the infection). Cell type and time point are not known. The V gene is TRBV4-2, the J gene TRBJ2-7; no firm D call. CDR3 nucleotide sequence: TGTGCCAGCAGCCAAGCCGCTGACATGTTGGTGGGCGAGCAGTACTTC. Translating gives CASSQAADMLVGEQYF.